The present T cell receptor (beta chain) was sequenced within a study of CD8 T cells in ankylosing spondylitis. Whole-study results and caveats: Reports say disease-linked clones showed up significantly more in matched ankylosing spondylitis synovial fluid. Apparently characteristic of ankylosing spondylitis blood was a TCR beta motif (roughly 8 highly homologous variants). A subset of motif variants has previously been described in the synovial fluid and blood of reactive arthritis.

In making TCR beta libraries, quantitative 5'-RACE with molecular barcodes was used. Using its own MiXCR run on the 5' RACE reads, TCRdb lists one record per CDR3 protein. The data show 500,000 to 650,000 distinct CDR3 sequences, with approximately 5% seen just once and around 3.6% held by the top ten. With 3 bases removed from V and 3 bases from J, the gap between germline ends came to 9 bases. The V gene's germline CDR1 is SGHRS and CDR2 YFSETQ. The CDR3 is 13 amino acids. This clonotype was seen repeatedly, ten times or more. What it binds is unknown. Sequencing was done on a sample of blood, either unsorted or a sorted T cell fraction (not recorded which). The chain carries TRBV5-1 and TRBJ2-5; tentatively, D is TRBD2 (5 bases). The sequence derives from a male donor with ankylosing spondylitis. The DNA for the CDR3 is TGCGCCAGCAGCTCCGGACTGGAAGAGACCCAGTACTTC. This codes for CASSSGLEETQYF.